This TCR beta chain originates from a study of control samples from healthy donors and cancer patients. The repertoire was sequenced with immunoSEQ multiplex PCR; TCRdb's copy has only in-frame clones and lacks some. In the table there are roughly 180,000 clones, over 85% of which are singletons. Sequencing was carried out using blood. The sequence was collected from a woman aged 55-69 years in good health.

This CDR3 reads CASGDRYQYNSPLHF. In nucleotides, the CDR3 is TGTGCCAGCGGAGACAGGTACCAATATAATTCACCCCTCCACTTT. The chain carries TRBV27 and TRBJ1-6; a weak D match, TRBD1 (6 bases). CDR1 is MNHEY and CDR2 is SMNVEV in the germline V gene (reference sequence). The V end was cut by 8 bases, the J end by 4 bases, with 15 bases between. CDR3 length: 15 residues.